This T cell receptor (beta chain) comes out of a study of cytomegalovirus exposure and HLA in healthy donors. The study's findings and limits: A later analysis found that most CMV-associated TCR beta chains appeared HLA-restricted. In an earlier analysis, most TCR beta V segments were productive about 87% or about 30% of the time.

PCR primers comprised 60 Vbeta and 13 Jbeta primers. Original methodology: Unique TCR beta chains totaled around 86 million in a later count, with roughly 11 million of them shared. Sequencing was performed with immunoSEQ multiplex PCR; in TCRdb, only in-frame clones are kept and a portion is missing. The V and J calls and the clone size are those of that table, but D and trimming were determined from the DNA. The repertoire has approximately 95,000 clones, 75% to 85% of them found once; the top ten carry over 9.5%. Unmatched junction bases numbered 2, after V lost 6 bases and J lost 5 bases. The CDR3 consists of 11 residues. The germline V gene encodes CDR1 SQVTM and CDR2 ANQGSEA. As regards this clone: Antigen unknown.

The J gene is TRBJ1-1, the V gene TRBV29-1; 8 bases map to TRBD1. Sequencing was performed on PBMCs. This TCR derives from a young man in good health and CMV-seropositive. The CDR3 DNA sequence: TGCAGCGTCCGGACAGGGACTGAAGCTTTCTTT. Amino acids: CSVRTGTEAFF.